This is a list of T cell receptor beta chains from one sample in a study of T cell responses to AZD1222 COVID-19 vaccine. Libraries were prepared by immunoSEQ multiplex PCR; TCRdb keeps only in-frame clonotypes and omits some of them. The top ten clones hold 4.1% of a sample with fewer than 150,000 clones, around 84% of them seen once. The sample in question was peripheral blood, obtained on day 0 of AZD1222 vaccination. All receptors derive from an adult in good health. The CDR3 runs from the conserved cysteine through the conserved F or W. A D gene is named only where the DNA matches it firmly. For some rows the clone size is stated as once, few or many, or as a class when expanded; others skip it.

D,J,size,V,CDR3,DNA
TRBD1,TRBJ1-2,-,TRBV28,CASRVTGGANYGYTF,TGTGCCAGCAGGGTCACAGGGGGCGCAAACTATGGCTACACCTTC
TRBD1,TRBJ1-1,-,TRBV29-1,CSVEPGGTEAFF,TGCAGCGTTGAACCAGGGGGAACTGAAGCTTTCTTT
-,TRBJ1-1,-,TRBV5-4,CASGGGTALTEAFF,TGTGCCAGCGGGGGGGGGACTGCCCTCACTGAAGCTTTCTTT
-,TRBJ1-1,-,TRBV5-1,CASSPPGGRLLNTEAFF,TGCGCCAGCAGCCCCCCGGGGGGACGACTTTTGAACACTGAAGCTTTCTTT
-,TRBJ1-1,-,TRBV7-3,CASRATGGDTEAFF,TGTGCCAGCAGGGCGACGGGAGGGGACACTGAAGCTTTCTTT
-,TRBJ1-2,-,TRBV21-1,CASSTRRDRGCYNYGYTF,TGTGCCAGCAGCACCCGCCGGGACAGGGGCTGTTACAACTATGGCTACACCTTC
-,TRBJ1-2,few,TRBV28,CASSLVPGINYGYTF,TGTGCCAGCAGTTTGGTTCCGGGGATTAACTATGGCTACACCTTC
-,TRBJ2-1,-,TRBV7-8,CASSLQGSSYNEQFF,TGTGCCAGCAGCTTACAGGGGAGCTCCTACAATGAGCAGTTCTTC
-,TRBJ1-1,-,TRBV5-1,CASSLSGLEAFF,TGCGCCAGCAGCTTATCCGGGCTTGAAGCTTTCTTT
-,TRBJ2-7,-,TRBV5-1,CASSLDRFGEGSYEQYF,TGCGCCAGCAGCTTGGACAGGTTCGGTGAGGGCTCCTACGAGCAGTACTTC
-,TRBJ1-2,-,TRBV4-1,CASSQDKASSRAYGYTF,TGCGCCAGCAGCCAAGATAAGGCCTCTAGCAGGGCCTATGGCTACACCTTC
TRBD1,TRBJ1-2,-,TRBV12-3/TRBV12-4,CASSPQGDYGYTF,TGTGCCAGCTCCCCGCAGGGGGACTATGGCTACACCTTC
TRBD1,TRBJ2-1,-,TRBV5-1,CASSATGTGVVNEQFF,TGCGCCAGCAGCGCAACCGGGACAGGGGTCGTGAATGAGCAGTTCTTC
-,TRBJ1-5,-,TRBV11-2,CASSLERAQPQHF,TGTGCCAGCAGCTTAGAGAGGGCTCAGCCCCAGCATTTT
-,TRBJ2-7,-,TRBV5-4,CASSLEAGSFEQYF,TGTGCCAGCAGCTTGGAGGCAGGGAGTTTCGAGCAGTACTTC
-,TRBJ1-1,few,TRBV9,CASRGVSSREAFF,TGTGCCAGCCGGGGCGTATCGTCGCGTGAAGCTTTCTTT
-,TRBJ1-2,-,TRBV6-2/TRBV6-3,CASSPDTVYGYTF,TGTGCCAGCAGCCCAGACACCGTCTATGGCTACACCTTC
-,TRBJ2-3,-,TRBV28,CASSSPLQRGTDTQYF,TGTGCCAGCAGTTCCCCCCTCCAGCGGGGCACAGATACGCAGTATTTT
TRBD1,TRBJ1-2,once,TRBV5-1,CASSRGDRDYGYTF,TGCGCCAGCAGCCGGGGAGACAGGGACTATGGCTACACCTTC
-,TRBJ1-2,-,TRBV6-6,CASSYEAGNGYTF,TGTGCCAGCAGTTACGAAGCAGGGAACGGCTACACCTTC
TRBD1,TRBJ2-3,-,TRBV7-9,CASSYPGQGADTQYF,TGTGCCAGCAGCTACCCGGGACAGGGGGCAGATACGCAGTATTTT
-,TRBJ1-6,-,TRBV27,CASSFGGENSPLHF,TGTGCCAGCAGTTTTGGGGGGGAGAATTCACCCCTCCACTTT
TRBD1,TRBJ2-7,-,TRBV2,CASLGTVLYEQYF,TGTGCCAGTCTTGGGACAGTCCTCTACGAGCAGTACTTC
-,TRBJ2-5,-,TRBV9,CASSVGGLQETQYF,TGTGCCAGCAGCGTGGGGGGTCTCCAAGAGACCCAGTACTTC
-,TRBJ1-1,-,TRBV5-4,CASSRGDDTEAFF,TGTGCCAGCAGCCGAGGAGATGACACTGAAGCTTTCTTT
-,TRBJ2-4,-,TRBV28,CASRIQGLAKNIQYF,TGTGCCAGCAGGATACAGGGCCTAGCCAAAAACATTCAGTACTTC
-,TRBJ2-5,once,TRBV7-9,CASSPRTVQETQYF,TGTGCCAGCAGCCCTAGGACGGTACAAGAGACCCAGTACTTC
-,TRBJ2-2,few,TRBV28,CASSPPWTVGELFF,TGTGCCAGCAGCCCCCCGTGGACGGTAGGGGAGCTGTTTTTT
-,TRBJ1-2,-,TRBV5-1,CASSPLVGRANYGYTF,TGCGCCAGCAGCCCCTTGGTGGGCCGAGCTAACTATGGCTACACCTTC
TRBD1,TRBJ1-2,-,TRBV2,CASRPGQVEGYTF,TGTGCCAGCAGACCGGGACAGGTGGAGGGCTACACCTTC
-,TRBJ2-3,-,TRBV7-9,CASSLLKGLETDTQYF,TGTGCCAGCAGCTTACTGAAGGGGTTGGAGACAGATACGCAGTATTTT
-,TRBJ1-1,once,TRBV29-1,CSASMNTEAFF,TGCAGCGCCTCCATGAACACTGAAGCTTTCTTT
-,TRBJ1-2,-,TRBV30,CAWNLLGRRIDF,TGTGCCTGGAACCTCTTGGGCCGAAGGATAGATTTC
-,TRBJ2-7,-,TRBV6-1,CASSEPYEQYF,TGTGCCAGCAGTGAACCCTACGAGCAGTACTTC
-,TRBJ1-2,-,TRBV28,CASSSPGRDGPPGYGYTF,TGTGCCAGCAGTTCTCCGGGGCGGGACGGGCCTCCTGGCTATGGCTACACCTTC
TRBD1,TRBJ1-1,-,TRBV20-1,CRGQGTEAFF,TGCAGGGGACAGGGCACTGAAGCTTTCTTT
TRBD1,TRBJ2-7,-,TRBV28,CASRGTPGQGASSYEQYF,TGTGCCAGCAGAGGGACGCCGGGACAGGGGGCGAGCTCCTACGAGCAGTACTTC
-,TRBJ1-2,-,TRBV19,CASSIKTGSTYGYTF,TGTGCCAGTAGTATCAAGACAGGAAGTACCTATGGCTACACCTTC
TRBD2,TRBJ2-2,-,TRBV27,CASSLRAGGPLANTGELFF,TGTGCCAGCAGTTTACGGGCGGGGGGCCCTCTAGCGAACACCGGGGAGCTGTTTTTT
-,TRBJ1-2,once,TRBV10-1,CASSPGSMTGYGYTF,TGCGCCAGCAGCCCGGGCTCCATGACGGGCTATGGCTACACCTTC
TRBD1,TRBJ1-6,-,TRBV5-4,CASRPDRANSPLHF,TGTGCCAGCAGACCGGACAGGGCTAATTCACCCCTCCACTTT
-,TRBJ1-5,-,TRBV28,CASFPADSNQPQHF,TGTGCCAGCTTCCCGGCAGATAGCAATCAGCCCCAGCATTTT
-,TRBJ1-3,-,TRBV7-7,CASSLGGQFGNTIYF,TGTGCTAGCAGCTTAGGGGGTCAGTTTGGAAACACCATATATTTT
-,TRBJ1-5,-,TRBV25-1,CASKEGGEDQPQHF,TGTGCCAGCAAGGAGGGGGGGGAAGATCAGCCCCAGCATTTT
-,TRBJ1-2,-,TRBV29-1,CSVGGYGYTF,TGCAGCGTTGGAGGCTATGGCTACACCTTC
TRBD1,TRBJ2-3,once,TRBV6-5,CASSYNPGQGTDTQYF,TGTGCCAGCAGTTACAACCCGGGACAGGGCACAGATACGCAGTATTTT
-,TRBJ2-3,once,TRBV10-3,CAITDSGVDTQYF,TGTGCCATCACGGACTCCGGGGTGGATACGCAGTATTTT
TRBD1,TRBJ1-3,-,TRBV6-2/TRBV6-3,CASSYEGANTIYF,TGTGCCAGCAGTTACGAGGGGGCAAACACCATATATTTT
-,TRBJ1-1,-,TRBV30,CAWSQGFATEAFF,TGTGCCTGGTCCCAGGGGTTCGCCACTGAAGCTTTCTTT